This entry concerns a single T cell receptor beta chain. It has no known antigen specificity. No clone much larger than this one lies a single base away; base qualities are absent. TCRdb lists the instrument as Illumina NovaSeq 6000. TCRalpha and TCRbeta cDNA libraries were constructed by 5'RACE with constant-segment primers, with sample barcodes and unique molecular identifiers being introduced. Trizol reagent was used to extract RNA from every sample. Libraries were amplified in two PCR steps, with a second sample barcode and Illumina TruSeq adapters added in the second step. The libraries were sequenced on an Illumina NovaSeq using 2 x 150 bp paired-end reads. The authors processed their data as follows. Reads were demultiplexed and collapsed into UMI-guided consensus sequences with migec v1.2.7. Using mixcr v2.1.11, UMI consensuses were aligned to TRA and TRB V and J templates and then assembled into clonotypes. Expanded or contracted clonotypes were those called significant by both edgeR and NoisET, with noise models trained on biological replicates. For edgeR calls, the thresholds were a false discovery rate-adjusted p below 0.01 and a log2 fold-change of 1. PCA with hierarchical clustering of max-normalized trajectories of the 1000 most abundant clonotypes was used as exploratory dynamics analysis. Separately sequenced CD4+ and CD8+ repertoires were used to assign a CD4 or CD8 phenotype to each responding clone. Starting from the raw public reads, TCRdb applied fastp trimming at Q25, assembled clones with MiXCR and retained in-frame beta chains. For every CDR3 protein sequence, its rows merge into one entry that carries the most common genes and DNA. TCRdb, not the authors, supplied the V and J calls. The sample records 250,000 to 300,000 distinct CDR3 sequences, approximately 8.4% of which are singletons. The top ten constitute approximately 23% of the sample.

The data stem from a study of T-cell memory formation after mild COVID-19 (dated by TCRdb to the early 2020s). Looking at the study overall: TCR sequence clusters from the two donors were found to be largely donor specific. Longitudinal TCRalpha and TCRbeta repertoire sequencing tracked T-cell clones expanding and contracting after mild COVID-19 in a couple of donors. The cohort comprised two young, previously healthy adult volunteers, one female and one male. General findings and caveats noted by the study authors: Contracting CD4+ clones appeared mostly in the CM and EM memory subsets, whereas CD8+ clones were enriched in EMRA. The study covered only a couple of mild cases, and larger cohorts including severe cases with pre-infection samples were considered necessary. The second-wave clones that peaked on day 37 were not confirmed to be SARS-CoV-2 specific. Balanced CD4/CD8 phenotypes were observed for clones contracting from day 15 to 85, whereas a bias towards CD4+ was observed for a second wave of clones expanding from day 15 to 37. Some responding clones were detected in pre-infection memory, suggesting pre-existing cross-reactive memory T cells joined the SARS-CoV-2 response.

Measured from the cysteine to the phenylalanine, the CDR3 is 13 residues long. The retained sequence is limited to the CDR3, 39 bases, with the frame set at the first base. From a lookup of the germline V gene, CDR1 and CDR2 are SGHTA and FQGNSA. Germline trimming: 5 bases from V, 11 bases from J; junction bases outside gene matches: 7. Ficoll-Paque density gradient centrifugation was used to isolate PBMCs. The sample comprised PBMCs or a T cell subset sorted from them (not recorded which). The receptor was derived from a man between 18 and 29 years old who had mild COVID-19 (a few samples of this study predate the infection). The sample titles of this study are shuffled in the database, so cell type and time point are left out; the donor was told from shared clones. This receptor chain uses TRBV7-2 and TRBJ2-2, with 8 central nucleotides matching TRBD2. The CDR3 reads CASSRLLAGELFF. Here is the DNA: TGTGCCAGCAGCCGACTCTTAGCGGGAGAGCTGTTTTTT.